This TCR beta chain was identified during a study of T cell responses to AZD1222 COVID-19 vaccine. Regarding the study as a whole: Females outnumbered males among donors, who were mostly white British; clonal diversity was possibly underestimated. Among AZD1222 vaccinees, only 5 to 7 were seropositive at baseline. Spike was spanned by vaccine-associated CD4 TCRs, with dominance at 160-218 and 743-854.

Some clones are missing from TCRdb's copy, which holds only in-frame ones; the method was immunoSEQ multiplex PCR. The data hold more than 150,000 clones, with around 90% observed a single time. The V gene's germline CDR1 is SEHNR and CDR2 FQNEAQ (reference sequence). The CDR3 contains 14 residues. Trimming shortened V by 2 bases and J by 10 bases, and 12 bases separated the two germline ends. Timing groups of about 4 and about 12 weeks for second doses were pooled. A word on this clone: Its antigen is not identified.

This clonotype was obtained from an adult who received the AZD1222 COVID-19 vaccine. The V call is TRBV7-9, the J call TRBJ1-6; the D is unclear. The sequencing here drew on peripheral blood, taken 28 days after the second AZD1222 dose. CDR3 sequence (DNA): TGTGCCAGCAGCTTAACCGGGTTTTCATCACCCCTCCACTTT. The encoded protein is CASSLTGFSSPLHF.